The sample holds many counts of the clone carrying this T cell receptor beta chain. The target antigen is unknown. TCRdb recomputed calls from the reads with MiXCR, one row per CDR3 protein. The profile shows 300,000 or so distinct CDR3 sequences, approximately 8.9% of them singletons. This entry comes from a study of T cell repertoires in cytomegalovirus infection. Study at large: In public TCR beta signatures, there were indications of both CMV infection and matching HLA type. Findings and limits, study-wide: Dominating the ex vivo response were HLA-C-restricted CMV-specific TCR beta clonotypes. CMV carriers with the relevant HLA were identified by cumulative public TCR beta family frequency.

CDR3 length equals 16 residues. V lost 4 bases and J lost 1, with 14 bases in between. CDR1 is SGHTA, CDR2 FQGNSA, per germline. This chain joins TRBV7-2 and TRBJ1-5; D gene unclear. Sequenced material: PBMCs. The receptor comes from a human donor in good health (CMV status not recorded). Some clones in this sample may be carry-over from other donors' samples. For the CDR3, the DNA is TGTGCCAGCAGCTCAAGAGGTCCCGGAAGCAATCAGCCCCAGCATTTT. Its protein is CASSSRGPGSNQPQHF.